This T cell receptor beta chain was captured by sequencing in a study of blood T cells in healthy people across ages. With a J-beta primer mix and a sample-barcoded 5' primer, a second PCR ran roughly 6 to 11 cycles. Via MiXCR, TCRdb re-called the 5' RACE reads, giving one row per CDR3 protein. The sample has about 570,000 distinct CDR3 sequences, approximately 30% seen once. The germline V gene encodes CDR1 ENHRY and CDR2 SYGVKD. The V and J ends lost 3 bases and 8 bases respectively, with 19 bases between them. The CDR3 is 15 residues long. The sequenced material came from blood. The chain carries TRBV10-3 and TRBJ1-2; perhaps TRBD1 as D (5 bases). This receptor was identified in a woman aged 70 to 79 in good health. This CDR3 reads CAISDPGRSSGGYTF. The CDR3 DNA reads TGTGCCATCAGTGACCCGGGACGGTCCTCTGGGGGCTACACCTTC.